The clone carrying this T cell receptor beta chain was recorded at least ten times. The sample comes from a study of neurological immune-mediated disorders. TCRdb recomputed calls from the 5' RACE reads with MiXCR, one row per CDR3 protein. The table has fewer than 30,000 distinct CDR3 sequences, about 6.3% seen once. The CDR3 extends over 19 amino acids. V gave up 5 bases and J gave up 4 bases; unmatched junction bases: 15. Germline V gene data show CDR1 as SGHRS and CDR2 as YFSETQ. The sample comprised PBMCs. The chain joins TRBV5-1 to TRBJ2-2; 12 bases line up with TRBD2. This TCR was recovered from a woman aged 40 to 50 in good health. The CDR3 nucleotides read TGCGCCAGCAGGAATAAGACTAGCGGGAGAGTAGCCGGCACCGGGGAGCTGTTTTTT. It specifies CASRNKTSGRVAGTGELFF.